These 17 T cell receptor beta chains were all obtained from the same sample, sequenced in a study of shared clonotypes between healthy human individuals. TCRdb's table, derived via immunoSEQ multiplex PCR, lists solely in-frame clones and lacks some. The sample carries some 680,000 clones, 60% to 75% recorded once. Material: memory CD4+ T cells sorted from blood. Stated subset: CD45RA-negative fraction. The source of these receptors is a woman aged 30 to 39 in good health.

The chain combines TRBV27 with TRBJ2-7; 9 nucleotides align to TRBD1. The CDR3 spans 15 residues. Looked up from germline, CDR1 is MNHEY and CDR2 is SMNVEV (reference sequence). Unmatched junction bases numbered 5, after V lost 5 bases and J lost 0 bases. CDR3 DNA sequence: TGTGCCAGCAGTCCCCTGACAGGGGGCTCCTACGAGCAGTACTTC. It translates to CASSPLTGGSYEQYF.

The chain joins TRBV2 to TRBJ1-5; D is unclear. The CDR3 runs to 14 residues. V lost 4 bases and J 4 bases, leaving 11 bases between the germline ends. Germline V gene data show CDR1 as SNHLY and CDR2 as FYNNEI. The CDR3 sequence: CASSVLSQNQPQHF. Written as DNA, the CDR3 is TGTGCCAGCAGTGTTCTTTCCCAAAATCAGCCCCAGCATTTT.

This clone has a single count. Other DNA sequences in this specimen translate into the identical CDR3. The chain is built from TRBV18 and TRBJ1-1, with no clear D. The V gene's germline CDR1 is KGHSH and CDR2 LQKENI. The CDR3 covers 13 residues. The V and J ends lost 3 bases and 2 bases respectively, with 7 bases between them. DNA of the CDR3: TGTGCCAGCTCACCCGCAGCTAACACTGAAGCTTTCTTT. As protein: CASSPAANTEAFF.

The chain employs TRBV25-1 and TRBJ1-2; possible D gene TRBD1, 5 bases. Trimming left V 4 bases short and J 8 bases short, with 17 bases between. Germline CDR1 and CDR2: MGHDK and SYGVNS. There are 14 residues in the CDR3. The CDR3 here is CASSGSGPWDGYTF. CDR3 coding DNA: TGTGCCAGCAGTGGATCTGGGCCCTGGGACGGCTACACCTTC.

This clone has only one observation. The CDR3 nucleotides are TGTGCCACCAGAACCCAGGGGGCAACTAATGAAAAACTGTTTTTT. It specifies CATRTQGATNEKLFF. The chain links TRBV15 to TRBJ1-4, with TRBD1 identical over 7 bases. The V segment lost 6 bases and the J segment 0 bases; nucleotides outside the gene matches: 4. Looked up from germline, CDR1 is LNHNV and CDR2 is YYDKDF (reference sequence). This CDR3 region has 15 residues.

The J gene is TRBJ2-1, the V gene TRBV14; TRBD2 aligns across 10 bases. V shed 4 bases, J shed 0 bases, and the junction held 9 bases outside the gene matches. This CDR3 region has 18 residues. Germline V CDR1 and CDR2: SGHDN, FVKESK. The CDR3 nucleotides read TGTGCCAGCAGCCCAAGGATGGCTAGCGGGAGCTCCTACAATGAGCAGTTCTTC. Amino acids: CASSPRMASGSSYNEQFF. The whole variable domain, filled in from reference TRBV14 and TRBJ2-1, reads EAGVTQFPSHSVIEKGQTVTLRCDPISGHDNLYWYRRVMGKEIKFLLHFVKESKQDESGMPNNRFLAERTGGTYSTLKVQPAELEDSGVYFCASSPRMASGSSYNEQFFGPGTRLTVL.

The V call is TRBV6-4, the J call TRBJ2-3; D is unclear. The CDR3 is made up of 13 amino acids. Looked up from germline, CDR1 is MRHNA and CDR2 is SNTAGT. V shed 8 bases and J shed 2 bases, with 11 bases lying between them. CDR3 in DNA: TGTGCCAGCCCCAGCGAAAACACAGATACGCAGTATTTT. Its translation: CASPSENTDTQYF.

The V and J genes are TRBV10-3 and TRBJ2-3, with D uncertain. The ends were cut back, 3 bases at V and 0 bases at J, with 13 bases in the middle. Per germline, CDR1 ENHRY and CDR2 SYGVKD. There are 16 residues in the CDR3. This CDR3 reads CAISELGSRSTDTQYF. The CDR3 DNA reads as TGTGCCATCAGTGAATTGGGTTCCCGTAGCACAGATACGCAGTATTTT.

This chain links TRBV5-4 with TRBJ2-3; 7 bases map to TRBD1. V lost 4 bases and J lost 7; bases outside the gene matches: 6. In germline, CDR1 is SGHNT, CDR2 YYREEE (reference sequence). The CDR3 spans 13 residues. This CDR3 reads CASSTPTGNTQYF. The CDR3 nucleotides are TGTGCCAGCAGCACACCGACAGGGAATACGCAGTATTTT.

The chain carries TRBV5-1 and TRBJ2-7, with D perhaps matching TRBD2 (6 bases). Germline CDR1 SGHRS, CDR2 YFSETQ. The CDR3 is 15 residues long. V lost 2 bases and J lost 1, with 13 bases in between. The CDR3 region is CASSFLSGGSYEQYF. The CDR3 DNA is TGCGCCAGCAGCTTTTTGAGTGGGGGGTCCTACGAGCAGTACTTC.

The CDR3 here is CASKKGPANEQFF. CDR3 nucleotides: TGTGCCAGTAAGAAGGGGCCGGCGAATGAGCAGTTCTTC. This rearrangement joins TRBV19 to TRBJ2-1, with TRBD1 as a possible D gene (5 bases). V was trimmed by 7 bases and J by 7 bases, leaving 14 bases between them. This CDR3 contains 13 residues. Per germline, CDR1 LNHDA and CDR2 SQIVND (reference sequence).

V is TRBV18 and J is TRBJ1-1; a weak D match, TRBD1 (5 bases). Germline loops: CDR1 KGHSH, CDR2 LQKENI. The CDR3 extends over 13 amino acids. V lost 6 bases to trimming and J lost 1 base, with 9 bases between them. The CDR3 bases are TGTGCCAGCTCTGACAGTACGAACACTGAAGCTTTCTTT. It encodes CASSDSTNTEAFF.

The chain has TRBV2 and TRBJ1-2, with D possibly matching TRBD1 (5 bases). This CDR3 contains 14 residues. Germline CDR1 SNHLY, CDR2 FYNNEI. V lost 7 bases, J lost 8 bases, and 20 bases lay in between. CDR3 protein: CASTYRTPPGGYTF. In nucleotides, the CDR3 is TGTGCCAGCACCTACAGGACCCCTCCTGGGGGCTACACCTTC.

The chain uses TRBV11-2 and TRBJ2-5; no clear D. Germline CDR1 reads SGHAT; CDR2 reads FQNNGV. The CDR3 has 16 residues. Trimming shortened V by 1 base and J by 5 bases, and 17 bases separated the two germline ends. Here the CDR3 DNA reads TGTGCCAGCAGCTTAGTTTTGAGCCTAGTCGGTGAGACCCAGTACTTC. It is translated as CASSLVLSLVGETQYF.

This clone was detected once. The chain employs TRBV2 and TRBJ1-2; D unresolved. CDR1 is SNHLY, CDR2 FYNNEI, per germline. The CDR3 runs 11 residues. The V end was cut by 5 bases, the J end by 6 bases, with 7 bases between. CDR3 amino acids: CASSPGNGYTF. CDR3 bases: TGTGCCAGCAGTCCGGGGAATGGCTACACCTTC.

This clone was observed a few times. The V gene is TRBV28, the J gene TRBJ1-5; D is undetermined. The germline V and J ends were trimmed by 6 bases and 2 bases, with 8 bases remaining between them. This CDR3 is 13 amino acids long. Germline loops: CDR1 MDHEN, CDR2 SYDVKM. The CDR3 loop reads CASRPVGNQPQHF. The CDR3 DNA is TGTGCCAGCAGACCGGTGGGCAATCAGCCCCAGCATTTT.

This clone appeared a few times. Other DNA variants within this sample encode the same CDR3. The chain is built from TRBV11-2 and TRBJ2-3; D is unclear. Trimming pared 1 base from V and 1 base from J, leaving 3 bases between. The germline gives CDR1 SGHAT, CDR2 FQNNGV. This CDR3 spans 13 amino acids. CDR3 loop: CASSLGGTDTQYF. Here the CDR3 DNA reads TGTGCCAGCAGCTTAGGGGGCACAGATACGCAGTATTTT.